This entry describes one T cell receptor beta chain. Its antigen target is currently unknown. The input lacks base qualities; no much larger clone sits a single base away. Distinct nucleotide sequences in the sample also encode this CDR3. For this chain, trimming is 5 bases at the V end and 4 bases at the J end, and the number of junction bases without a gene match is 5. CDR1 MNHEY and CDR2 SMNVEV are derived from the germline V gene (reference sequence). The CDR3 holds 13 amino acids from the cysteine to the phenylalanine. The entry retains the CDR3 DNA only, 39 bases that are in frame from base 1. The sample is drawn from a study of CD8+ T cells in alopecia areata (dated by TCRdb to 2016 to 2019). As for the study more broadly: The treated patients took part in an open-label pilot trial in which moderate-to-severe alopecia areata was treated with oral tofacitinib at 5 to 10 mg twice daily. Scalp clonality was compared across normal scalp (n=4), patchy alopecia areata scalp (n=8), and alopecia totalis/universalis scalp (n=8). Patients on tofacitinib were biopsied at baseline and after 4 and 24 weeks of treatment, and several of the patients also had a later scalp biopsy. RNA was extracted with the PAXgene miRNA kit for fixed scalp, the miRNeasy kit for PBMCs, and the RNeasy kit for mouse skin. Disease severity in treated patients was measured with the SALT score, which quantifies the percentage of affected scalp surface area. Patients stayed on tofacitinib for 6 to 18 months and then had 6 months of follow-up off drug so that delayed response and recurrence could be assessed. In humans, TCRbeta sequencing was performed on scalp tissue and on sorted CD4+ and CD8+ peripheral blood T cells from healthy controls and from patients with patchy or totalis/universalis alopecia areata. The study used high-throughput TCRbeta sequencing to examine T cell clonal expansion in alopecia areata, in both the C3H/HeJ mouse model and human patients. TCRbeta CDR3 regions were amplified by immunoSEQ multiplex PCR using 35 Vbeta forward and 13 Jbeta reverse primers.

Findings and caveats that apply to the study as a whole: During tofacitinib treatment, many expanded lesional clones remained in scalp and blood, and this persistence may partly explain relapse after treatment is stopped. Shared TCR sequences between patients were less evident than in mice, which may be partly attributable to HLA diversity in the patient population. Unlike mouse skin, which is dominated by gammadelta T cells, normal human skin has resident alphabeta T cells that are also sequenced, and this complicates analysis of the scalp TCR repertoire. Higher clonality and more expanded CD8+ clones were observed in lesional scalp than in normal scalp, particularly in alopecia totalis/universalis, a finding suggestive of antigenic drive. Tofacitinib significantly lowered scalp clonality and the number of expanded CD8+ clones among the top 100 scalp clones. Because the treated cohort was small and included a single nonresponder, larger studies are needed to assess links between baseline CD8+ expansion and response.

The intended sense of this specimen's time point label: about 4 weeks on oral tofacitinib. The treatment or condition tag for this specimen amounts to: oral pan-JAK inhibitor, 5-10 mg twice daily. Lesional scalp punch biopsies and peripheral blood were collected from alopecia areata patients. PBMCs were isolated by density centrifugation and stained for CD3, CD4 and CD8, after which CD4+ and CD8+ T cells were sorted on a FACSAria. The library was made by the immunoSEQ multiplex PCR assay. RNA was extracted from all samples and reverse transcribed into cDNA as template for TCR sequencing. First-strand cDNA was synthesized with SuperScript III using a 2:1 mix of oligo-dT and random hexamers. A synthetic immune receptor repertoire was used to measure amplification bias, and any remaining bias was corrected computationally. The original pipeline was this. Raw reads were preprocessed for error removal, and CDR3 was defined according to IMGT conventions as running from the conserved cysteine to phenylalanine. To get clonality, Shannon entropy was normalized by log2 of the number of productive unique TCRs and the result was subtracted from 1. Scalp TCRbeta sequences were cross-referenced with sorted blood CD4 and CD8 repertoires so that the CD4 or CD8 identity of scalp clones could be inferred. TCRdb holds this immuneACCESS table with in-frame rearrangements only. Some clones are missing; in checked studies, unresolved V genes explain under half, and the rest has no known cause. That table gives V, J and clone size, and the DNA gave D and trimming. The sample table records more than 110,000 clones; 65% to 90% of these occur just once. The top ten constitute 25% of the sample.

Sample: CD8+ T cells sorted from blood, taken at week 4, from a patient treated with tofacitinib. The sequence was obtained from a human donor with alopecia areata. The rearrangement combines TRBV27 with TRBJ2-7, and TRBD1 matches 7 of the central bases. The base sequence is TGTGCCAGCAGTCCGGGGACAGCGTACGAGCAGTACTTC. Translated, this gives CASSPGTAYEQYF.